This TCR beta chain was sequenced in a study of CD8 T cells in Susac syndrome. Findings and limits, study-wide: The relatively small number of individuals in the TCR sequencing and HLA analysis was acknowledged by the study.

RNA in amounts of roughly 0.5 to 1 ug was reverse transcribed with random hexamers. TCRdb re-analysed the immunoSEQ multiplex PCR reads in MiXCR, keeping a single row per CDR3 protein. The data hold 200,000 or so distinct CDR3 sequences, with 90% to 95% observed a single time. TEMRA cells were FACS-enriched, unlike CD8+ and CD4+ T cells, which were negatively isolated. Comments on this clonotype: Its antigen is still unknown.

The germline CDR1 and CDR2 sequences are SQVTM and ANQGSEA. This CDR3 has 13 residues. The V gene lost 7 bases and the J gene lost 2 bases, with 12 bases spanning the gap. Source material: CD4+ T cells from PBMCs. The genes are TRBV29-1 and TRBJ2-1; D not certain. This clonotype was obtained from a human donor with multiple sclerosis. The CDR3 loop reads CSGGSDAYNEQFF. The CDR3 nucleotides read TGCAGCGGCGGTTCGGACGCCTACAATGAGCAGTTCTTC.